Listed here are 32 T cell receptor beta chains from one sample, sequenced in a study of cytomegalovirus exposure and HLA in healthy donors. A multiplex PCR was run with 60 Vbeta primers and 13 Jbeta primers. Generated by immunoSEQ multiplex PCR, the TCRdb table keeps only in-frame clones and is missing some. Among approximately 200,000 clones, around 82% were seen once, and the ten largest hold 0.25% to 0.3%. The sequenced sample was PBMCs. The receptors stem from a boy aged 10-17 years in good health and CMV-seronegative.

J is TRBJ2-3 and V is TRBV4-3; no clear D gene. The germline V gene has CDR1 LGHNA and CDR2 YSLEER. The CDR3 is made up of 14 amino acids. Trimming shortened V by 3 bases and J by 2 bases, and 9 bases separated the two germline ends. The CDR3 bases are TGCGCCAGCAGCCAGGGCCAGGCCACAGATACGCAGTATTTT. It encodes CASSQGQATDTQYF.

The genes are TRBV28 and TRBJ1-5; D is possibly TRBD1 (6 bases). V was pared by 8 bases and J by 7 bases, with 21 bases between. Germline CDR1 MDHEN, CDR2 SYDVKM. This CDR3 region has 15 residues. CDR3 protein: CASAGEFLLPQPQHF. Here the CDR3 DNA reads TGTGCCAGCGCAGGGGAGTTTCTCCTTCCGCAGCCCCAGCATTTT. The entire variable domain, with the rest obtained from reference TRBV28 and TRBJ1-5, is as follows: DVKVTQSSRYLVKRTGEKVFLECVQDMDHENMFWYRQDPGLGLRLIYFSYDVKMKEKGDIPEGYSVSREKKERFSLILESASTNQTSMYLCASAGEFLLPQPQHFGDGTRLSIL.

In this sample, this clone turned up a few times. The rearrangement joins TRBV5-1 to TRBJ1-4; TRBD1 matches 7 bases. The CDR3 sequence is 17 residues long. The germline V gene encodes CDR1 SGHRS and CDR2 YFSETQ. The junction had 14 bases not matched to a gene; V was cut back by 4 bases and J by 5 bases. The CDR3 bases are TGCGCCAGCAGCCCCCTGGGAGCGACAGGGCCCAATGAAAAACTGTTTTTT. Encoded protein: CASSPLGATGPNEKLFF.

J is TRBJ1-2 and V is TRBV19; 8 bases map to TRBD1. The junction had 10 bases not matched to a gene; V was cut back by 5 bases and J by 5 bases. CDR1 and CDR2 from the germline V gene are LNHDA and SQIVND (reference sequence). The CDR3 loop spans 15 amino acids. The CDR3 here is CASSARTGKWYGYTF. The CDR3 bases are TGTGCCAGTAGTGCCCGGACAGGGAAATGGTATGGCTACACCTTC.

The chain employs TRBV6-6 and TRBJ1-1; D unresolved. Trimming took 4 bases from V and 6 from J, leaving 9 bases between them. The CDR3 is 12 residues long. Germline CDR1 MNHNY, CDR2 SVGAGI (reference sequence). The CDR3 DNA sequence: TGTGCCAGCAGTTTCGGTTCCGCTGAAGCTTTCTTT. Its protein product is CASSFGSAEAFF.

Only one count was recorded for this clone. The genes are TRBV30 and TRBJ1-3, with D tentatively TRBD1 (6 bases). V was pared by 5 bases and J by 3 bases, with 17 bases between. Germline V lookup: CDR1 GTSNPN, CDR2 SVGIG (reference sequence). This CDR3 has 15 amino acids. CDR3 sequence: CAWRDRQVFGNTIYF. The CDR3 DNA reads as TGTGCCTGGCGGGACCGACAGGTTTTTGGAAACACCATATATTTT.

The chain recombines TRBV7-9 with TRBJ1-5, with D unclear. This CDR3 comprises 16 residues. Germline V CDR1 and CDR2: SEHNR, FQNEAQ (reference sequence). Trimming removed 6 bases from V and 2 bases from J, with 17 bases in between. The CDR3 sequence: CASSKDRGSGNQPQHF. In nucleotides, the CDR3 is TGTGCCAGCAGTAAAGATCGGGGTAGCGGCAATCAGCCCCAGCATTTT.

CDR3 region: CASSYSGTGAYGYTF. The CDR3 DNA reads TGTGCCAGCAGTTACTCCGGGACAGGGGCCTATGGCTACACCTTC. The rearrangement uses TRBV6-5 and TRBJ1-2, with TRBD1 identical over 10 bases. The length of the CDR3 is 15 residues. CDR1 MNHEY and CDR2 SVGAGI come from the germline V gene. V lost 0 bases and J lost 4; bases outside the gene matches: 2.

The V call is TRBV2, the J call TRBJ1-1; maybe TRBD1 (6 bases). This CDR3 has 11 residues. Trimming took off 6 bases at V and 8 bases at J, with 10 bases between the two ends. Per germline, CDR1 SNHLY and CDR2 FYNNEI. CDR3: CASRTGEEAFF. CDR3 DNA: TGTGCCAGCAGGACAGGTGAAGAAGCTTTCTTT.

The CDR3: CSVDRANTEAFF. CDR3 sequence (DNA): TGCAGCGTAGACAGGGCGAACACTGAAGCTTTCTTT. The genes are TRBV29-1 and TRBJ1-1, with 7 bases identical to TRBD1. V trimming: 6 bases; J trimming: 1 base; junction bases outside the gene matches: 2. CDR3 length equals 12 residues. Germline V gives CDR1 SQVTM, CDR2 ANQGSEA.

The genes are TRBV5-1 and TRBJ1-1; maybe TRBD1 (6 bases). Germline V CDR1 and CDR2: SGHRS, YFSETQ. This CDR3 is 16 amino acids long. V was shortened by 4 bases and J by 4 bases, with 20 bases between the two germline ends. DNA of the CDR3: TGCGCCAGCAGCGGGACGTTGGGCAGGGGTCGCACTGAAGCTTTCTTT. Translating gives CASSGTLGRGRTEAFF.

The CDR3 loop is CASSPGTALSSTNEKLFF. DNA of the CDR3: TGTGCCAGCAGTCCAGGGACAGCTCTGAGCTCAACTAATGAAAAACTGTTTTTT. The gene calls are TRBV27 and TRBJ1-4; 7 nucleotides line up with TRBD1. The V gene's germline CDR1 is MNHEY and CDR2 SMNVEV (reference sequence). J was trimmed by 0 bases and V by 5 bases; bases with no gene match: 12. CDR3 length: 18 amino acids.

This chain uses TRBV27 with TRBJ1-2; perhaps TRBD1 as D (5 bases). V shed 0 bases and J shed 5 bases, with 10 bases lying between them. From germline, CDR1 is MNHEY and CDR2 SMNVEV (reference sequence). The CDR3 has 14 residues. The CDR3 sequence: CASSLSIQDYGYTF. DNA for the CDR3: TGTGCCAGCAGTTTATCCATACAGGATTATGGCTACACCTTC.

The CDR3 DNA sequence: TGCGCCAGCAGCCAAGGGCGGTCGAACACTGAAGCTTTCTTT. Residues: CASSQGRSNTEAFF. This rearrangement joins TRBV4-1 to TRBJ1-1; D not certain. This CDR3 contains 14 residues. Germline V gives CDR1 MGHRA, CDR2 YSYEKL. Trimming cost V 1 base and J 1 base, with 7 bases left between them.

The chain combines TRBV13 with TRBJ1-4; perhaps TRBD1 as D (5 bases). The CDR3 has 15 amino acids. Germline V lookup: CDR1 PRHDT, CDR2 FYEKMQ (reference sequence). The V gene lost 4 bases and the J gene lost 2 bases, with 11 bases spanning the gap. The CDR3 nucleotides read TGTGCCAGCAGCTCCGCGGGGCGCACTAATGAAAAACTGTTTTTT. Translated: CASSSAGRTNEKLFF.

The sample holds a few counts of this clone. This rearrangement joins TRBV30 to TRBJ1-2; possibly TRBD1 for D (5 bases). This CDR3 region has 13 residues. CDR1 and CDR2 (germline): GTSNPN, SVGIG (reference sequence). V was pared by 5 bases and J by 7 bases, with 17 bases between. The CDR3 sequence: CAWGTQGWAGYTF. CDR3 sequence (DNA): TGTGCCTGGGGAACTCAGGGCTGGGCTGGCTACACCTTC.

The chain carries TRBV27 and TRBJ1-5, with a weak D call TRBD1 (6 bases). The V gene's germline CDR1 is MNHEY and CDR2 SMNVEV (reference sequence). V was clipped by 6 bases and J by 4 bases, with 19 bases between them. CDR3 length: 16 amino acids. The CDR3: CASRPGGLRGNQPQHF. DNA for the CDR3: TGTGCCAGCAGACCTGGGGGCCTCCGAGGAAATCAGCCCCAGCATTTT.

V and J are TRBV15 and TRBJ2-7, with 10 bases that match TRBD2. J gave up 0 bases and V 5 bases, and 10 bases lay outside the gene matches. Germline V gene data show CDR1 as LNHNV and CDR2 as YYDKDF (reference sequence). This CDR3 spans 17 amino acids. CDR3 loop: CATSGTSERPSSYEQYF. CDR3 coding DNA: TGTGCCACCAGCGGGACTAGCGAGAGGCCGAGCTCCTACGAGCAGTACTTC.

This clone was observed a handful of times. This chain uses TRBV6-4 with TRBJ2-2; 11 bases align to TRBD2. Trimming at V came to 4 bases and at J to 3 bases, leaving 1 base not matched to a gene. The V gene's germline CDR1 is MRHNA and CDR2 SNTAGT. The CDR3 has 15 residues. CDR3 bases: TGTGCCAGCAGTGTACTAGCGGGAGACACCGGGGAGCTGTTTTTT. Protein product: CASSVLAGDTGELFF.

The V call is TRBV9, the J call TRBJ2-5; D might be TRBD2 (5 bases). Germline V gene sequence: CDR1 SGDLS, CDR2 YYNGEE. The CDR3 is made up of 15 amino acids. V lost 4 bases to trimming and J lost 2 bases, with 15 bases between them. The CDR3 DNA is TGTGCCAGCAGCCTCTTTGCGGGCCTACAAGAGACCCAGTACTTC. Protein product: CASSLFAGLQETQYF. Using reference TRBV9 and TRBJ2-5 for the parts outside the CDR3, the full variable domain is DSGVTQTPKHLITATGQRVTLRCSPRSGDLSVYWYQQSLDQGLQFLIQYYNGEERAKGNILERFSAQQFPDLHSELNLSSLELGDSALYFCASSLFAGLQETQYFGPGTRLLVL.

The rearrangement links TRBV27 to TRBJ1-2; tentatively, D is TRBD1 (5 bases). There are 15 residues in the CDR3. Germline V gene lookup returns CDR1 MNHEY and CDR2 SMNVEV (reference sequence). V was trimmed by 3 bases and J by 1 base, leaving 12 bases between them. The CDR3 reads CASSFRGEINYGYTF. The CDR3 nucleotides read TGTGCCAGCAGTTTCCGGGGGGAAATTAACTATGGCTACACCTTC.

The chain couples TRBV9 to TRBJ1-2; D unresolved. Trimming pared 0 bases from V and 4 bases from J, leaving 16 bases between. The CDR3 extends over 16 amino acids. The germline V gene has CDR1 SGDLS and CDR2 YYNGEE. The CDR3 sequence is CASSVGGPEIRYGYTF. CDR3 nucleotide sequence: TGTGCCAGCAGCGTAGGAGGGCCTGAAATTCGCTATGGCTACACCTTC. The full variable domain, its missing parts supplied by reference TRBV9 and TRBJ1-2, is DSGVTQTPKHLITATGQRVTLRCSPRSGDLSVYWYQQSLDQGLQFLIQYYNGEERAKGNILERFSAQQFPDLHSELNLSSLELGDSALYFCASSVGGPEIRYGYTFGSGTRLTVV.

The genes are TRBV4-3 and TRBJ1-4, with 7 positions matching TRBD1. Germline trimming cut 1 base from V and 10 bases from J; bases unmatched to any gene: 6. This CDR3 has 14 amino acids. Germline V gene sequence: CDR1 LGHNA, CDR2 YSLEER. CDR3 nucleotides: TGCGCCAGCAGCCAAGGACAGGGTACGGGAAAACTGTTTTTT. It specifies CASSQGQGTGKLFF.

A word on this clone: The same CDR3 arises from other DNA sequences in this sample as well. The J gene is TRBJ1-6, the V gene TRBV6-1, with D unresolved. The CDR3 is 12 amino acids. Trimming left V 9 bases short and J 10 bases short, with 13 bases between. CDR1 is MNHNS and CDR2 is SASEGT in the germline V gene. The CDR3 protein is CASLFGRSPLHF. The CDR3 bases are TGTGCCAGTTTGTTCGGGAGGTCACCCCTCCACTTT.

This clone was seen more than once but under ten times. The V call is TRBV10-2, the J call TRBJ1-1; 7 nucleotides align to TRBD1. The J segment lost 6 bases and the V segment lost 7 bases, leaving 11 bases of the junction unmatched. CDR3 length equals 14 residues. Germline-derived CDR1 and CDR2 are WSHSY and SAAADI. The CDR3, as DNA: TGCGCCAGCACTGGCGACAGGGCTATCCCTGAAGCTTTCTTT. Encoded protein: CASTGDRAIPEAFF.

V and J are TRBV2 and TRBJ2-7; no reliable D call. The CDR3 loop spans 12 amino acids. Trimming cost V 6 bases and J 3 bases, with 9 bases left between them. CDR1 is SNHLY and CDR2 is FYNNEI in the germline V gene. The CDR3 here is CASRRSNYEQYF. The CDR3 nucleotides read TGTGCCAGCAGGCGGTCTAACTACGAGCAGTACTTC.

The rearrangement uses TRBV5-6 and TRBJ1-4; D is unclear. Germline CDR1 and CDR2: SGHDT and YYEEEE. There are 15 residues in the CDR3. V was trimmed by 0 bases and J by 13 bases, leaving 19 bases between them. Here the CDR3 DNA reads TGTGCCAGCAGCTTGGCCCGGGATCATAAGTATGGACTGTTTTTT. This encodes CASSLARDHKYGLFF. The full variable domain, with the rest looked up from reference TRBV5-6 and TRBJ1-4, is DAGVTQSPTHLIKTRGQQVTLRCSPKSGHDTVSWYQQALGQGPQFIFQYYEEEERQRGNFPDRFSGHQFPNYSSELNVNALLLGDSALYLCASSLARDHKYGLFFGSGTQLSVL.

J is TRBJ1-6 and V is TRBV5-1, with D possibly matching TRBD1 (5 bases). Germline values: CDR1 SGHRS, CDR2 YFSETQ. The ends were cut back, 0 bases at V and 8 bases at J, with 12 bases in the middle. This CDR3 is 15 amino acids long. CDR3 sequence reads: CASSLERGYDSPLHF. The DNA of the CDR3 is TGCGCCAGCAGCTTGGAAAGGGGTTACGATTCACCCCTCCACTTT. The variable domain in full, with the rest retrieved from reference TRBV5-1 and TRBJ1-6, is KAGVTQTPRYLIKTRGQQVTLSCSPISGHRSVSWYQQTPGQGLQFLFEYFSETQRNKGNFPGRFSGRQFSNSRSEMNVSTLELGDSALYLCASSLERGYDSPLHFGNGTRLTVT.

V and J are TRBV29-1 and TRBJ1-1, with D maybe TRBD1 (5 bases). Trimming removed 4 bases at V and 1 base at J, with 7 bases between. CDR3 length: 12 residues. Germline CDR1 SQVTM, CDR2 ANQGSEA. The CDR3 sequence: CSVGGPNTEAFF. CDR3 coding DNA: TGCAGCGTTGGGGGCCCGAACACTGAAGCTTTCTTT.

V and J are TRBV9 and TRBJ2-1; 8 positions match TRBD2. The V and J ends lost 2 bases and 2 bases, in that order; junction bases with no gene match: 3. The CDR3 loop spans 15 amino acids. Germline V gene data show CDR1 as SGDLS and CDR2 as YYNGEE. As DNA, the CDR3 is TGTGCCAGCAGCGTCACTAGCGGTCCCTACAATGAGCAGTTCTTC. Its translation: CASSVTSGPYNEQFF. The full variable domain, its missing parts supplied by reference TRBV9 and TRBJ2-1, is DSGVTQTPKHLITATGQRVTLRCSPRSGDLSVYWYQQSLDQGLQFLIQYYNGEERAKGNILERFSAQQFPDLHSELNLSSLELGDSALYFCASSVTSGPYNEQFFGPGTRLTVL.

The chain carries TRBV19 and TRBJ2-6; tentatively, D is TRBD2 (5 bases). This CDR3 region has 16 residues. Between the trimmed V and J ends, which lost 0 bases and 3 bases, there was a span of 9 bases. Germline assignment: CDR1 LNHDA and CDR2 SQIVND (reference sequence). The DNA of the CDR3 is TGTGCCAGTAGTATAGATCTTGGGAGTGGGGCCAACGTCCTGACTTTC. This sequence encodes CASSIDLGSGANVLTF.

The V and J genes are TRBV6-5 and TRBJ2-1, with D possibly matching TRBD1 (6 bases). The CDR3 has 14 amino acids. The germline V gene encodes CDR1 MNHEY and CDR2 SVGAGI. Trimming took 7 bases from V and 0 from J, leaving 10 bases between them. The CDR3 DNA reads TGTGCCAGCACCCGGGACACCTCCTACAATGAGCAGTTCTTC. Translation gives CASTRDTSYNEQFF.